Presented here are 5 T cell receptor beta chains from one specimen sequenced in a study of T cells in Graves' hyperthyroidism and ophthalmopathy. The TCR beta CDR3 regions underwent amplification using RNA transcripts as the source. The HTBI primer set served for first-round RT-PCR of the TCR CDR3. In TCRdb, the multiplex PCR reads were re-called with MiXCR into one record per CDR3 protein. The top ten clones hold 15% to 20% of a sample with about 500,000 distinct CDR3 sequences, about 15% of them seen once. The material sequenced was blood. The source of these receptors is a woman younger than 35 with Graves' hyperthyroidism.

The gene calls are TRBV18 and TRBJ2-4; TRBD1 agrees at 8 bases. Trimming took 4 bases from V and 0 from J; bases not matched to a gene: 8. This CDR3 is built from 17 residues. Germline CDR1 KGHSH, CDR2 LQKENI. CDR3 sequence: CASSLEDRAKAKNIQYF. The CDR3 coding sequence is TGTGCCAGCTCACTCGAGGACAGGGCCAAAGCCAAAAACATTCAGTACTTC.

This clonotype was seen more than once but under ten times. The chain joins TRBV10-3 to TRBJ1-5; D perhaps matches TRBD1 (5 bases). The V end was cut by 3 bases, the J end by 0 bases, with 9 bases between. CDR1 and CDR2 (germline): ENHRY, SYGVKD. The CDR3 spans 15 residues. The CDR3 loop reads CAISDQGSSNQPQHF. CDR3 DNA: TGTGCCATCAGTGATCAGGGATCTAGCAATCAGCCCCAGCATTTT.

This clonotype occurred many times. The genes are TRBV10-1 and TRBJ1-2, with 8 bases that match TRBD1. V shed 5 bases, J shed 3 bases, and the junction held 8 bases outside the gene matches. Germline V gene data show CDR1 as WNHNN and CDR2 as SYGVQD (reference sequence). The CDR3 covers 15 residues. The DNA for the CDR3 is TGCGCCAGCAGTCTGACAGGGGCCGGATACTATGGCTACACCTTC. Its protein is CASSLTGAGYYGYTF.

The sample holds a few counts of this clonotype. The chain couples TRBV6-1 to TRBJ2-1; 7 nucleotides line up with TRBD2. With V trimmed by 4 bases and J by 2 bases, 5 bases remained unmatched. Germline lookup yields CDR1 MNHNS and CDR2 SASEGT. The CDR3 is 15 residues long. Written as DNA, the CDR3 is TGTGCCAGCAGTGCCGGGGGAGGGCCCTACAATGAGCAGTTCTTC. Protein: CASSAGGGPYNEQFF.

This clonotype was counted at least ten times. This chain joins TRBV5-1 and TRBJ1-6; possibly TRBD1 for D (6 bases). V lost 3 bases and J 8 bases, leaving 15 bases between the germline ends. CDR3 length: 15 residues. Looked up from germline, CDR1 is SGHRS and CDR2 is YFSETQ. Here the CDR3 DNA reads TGCGCCAGCAGCTCCCAGGGGAGTCTCGATTCACCCCTCCACTTT. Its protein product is CASSSQGSLDSPLHF.